This TCR beta chain appears in the sequencing data of a study of shared clonotypes between healthy human individuals. Study in general: Aged 18 to 49, the donors were a couple of women and a few men.

For this clone: As yet, its antigen is unknown.

Positively selected for CCR7, the CD45RO-negative cells used as naive CD8 cells excluded terminally differentiated effector memory CD45RA+ cells. Whole-study findings and limits: The expectation was that sequencing depth would affect clonotype sharing among donors.

The genomic DNA of each subset was split evenly across several immunoSEQ plates. In the original analysis: ImmunoSEQ gave junction-only sequences without quality scores, so filtering differed. Libraries were prepared by immunoSEQ multiplex PCR; TCRdb keeps only in-frame clonotypes and omits some of them. The V and J calls and clone size come from that table; D and trimming were worked out from the DNA. The repertoire has some 740,000 clones, about 92% of them found once; the top ten carry less than 25%. The V segment lost 7 bases and the J segment 7 bases; nucleotides outside the gene matches: 13. CDR3 length: 15 residues. CDR1 SNHLY and CDR2 FYNNEI come from the germline V gene.

Sequenced input: naive CD8+ T cells sorted from blood. The chain is built from TRBV2 and TRBJ1-3; 7 bases align to TRBD1. This receptor was identified in a man between 25 and 39 years old in good health. CDR3 sequence: CASNMDRHGRNTIYF. The CDR3 DNA reads as TGTGCCAGCAATATGGACAGGCACGGGAGGAACACCATATATTTT.